These 14 T cell receptor beta chains share one sample of origin, sequenced in a study of shared clonotypes between healthy human individuals. Clones were read by immunoSEQ multiplex PCR, and TCRdb kept only the in-frame ones, dropping some. The data contain 2 million to 2.5 million clones, roughly 94% of them singletons. Terminally differentiated effector memory CD45RA+ cells were left out of the naive CD8 fraction, which was CD45RO-negative and positively selected for CCR7. The sample consisted of naive CD8+ T cells sorted from blood. These receptors were obtained from a man aged 18 to 29 in good health.

The rearrangement links TRBV30 to TRBJ2-1; D might be TRBD1 (5 bases). CDR1 is GTSNPN, CDR2 SVGIG, per germline (reference sequence). The V end was cut by 4 bases, the J end by 0 bases, with 13 bases between. This CDR3 comprises 15 residues. CDR3 region: CAWTIGVGSYNEQFF. CDR3 sequence (DNA): TGTGCCTGGACTATAGGGGTGGGCTCCTACAATGAGCAGTTCTTC.

This chain connects TRBV28 to TRBJ2-2; TRBD1 agrees at 10 bases. Germline trimming cut 4 bases from V and 6 bases from J; bases unmatched to any gene: 8. The CDR3 runs 16 residues. Germline assignment: CDR1 MDHEN and CDR2 SYDVKM. The chain's CDR3 is CASSSLRQGAPGELFF. The DNA of the CDR3 is TGTGCCAGCAGTTCCCTCAGACAGGGGGCGCCCGGGGAGCTGTTTTTT.

The chain carries TRBV10-3 and TRBJ2-1; TRBD2 matches 9 bases. Trimming removed 10 bases from V and 2 bases from J; junction bases left unmatched: 3. Germline lookup yields CDR1 ENHRY and CDR2 SYGVKD. This CDR3 is 13 amino acids long. The CDR3 sequence is CATRLAAYNEQFF. CDR3 in DNA: TGTGCCACCAGACTAGCGGCCTACAATGAGCAGTTCTTC.

The chain couples TRBV29-1 to TRBJ1-2; a weak D match, TRBD1 (6 bases). CDR3 length: 14 residues. Germline CDR1 is SQVTM and CDR2 is ANQGSEA. The V end lost 4 bases, the J end lost 5 bases, and 17 bases lay between the germline ends. CDR3 region: CSVVSGQKRYGYTF. The CDR3 coding sequence is TGCAGCGTTGTTTCCGGACAGAAACGTTATGGCTACACCTTC.

The genes are TRBV6-1 and TRBJ2-7, with a possible D match to TRBD1 (6 bases). V was clipped by 2 bases and J by 6 bases, with 14 bases between them. Per the germline V gene, CDR1 is MNHNS and CDR2 is SASEGT. The CDR3 is made up of 14 amino acids. The CDR3 DNA follows: TGTGCCAGCAGTGAATGGGGGCAGGGAAGCGAGCAGTACTTC. This codes for CASSEWGQGSEQYF.

Turning to this clone: The junction and the germline gene differ at one end; a read error may be behind it. The chain recombines TRBV4-1 with TRBJ1-5, with D hard to call. In germline, CDR1 is MGHRA, CDR2 YSYEKL. The CDR3 sequence is 14 residues long. The CDR3 loop is CASSQGGVSQPQHF. As DNA, the CDR3 is TGCGCCAGCAGTCAAGGCGGGGTTTCTCAGCCCCAGCATTTT.

V is TRBV15 and J is TRBJ1-3; possible D gene TRBD1, 6 bases. The CDR3 totals 16 residues. Trimming removed 2 bases at V and 0 bases at J, with 11 bases between. Germline CDR1 LNHNV, CDR2 YYDKDF (reference sequence). The CDR3 spells CATSRLTGRSGNTIYF. The CDR3 coding sequence is TGTGCCACCAGCAGATTGACAGGACGCTCTGGAAACACCATATATTTT.

This chain connects TRBV27 to TRBJ2-5; 12 bases line up with TRBD2. J was trimmed by 1 base and V by 5 bases; bases with no gene match: 8. Germline V gene data show CDR1 as MNHEY and CDR2 as SMNVEV (reference sequence). The CDR3 has 17 residues. In nucleotides, the CDR3 is TGTGCCAGCAGTGGCTGGACTAGCGGGGCGCTCCAAGAGACCCAGTACTTC. The encoded protein is CASSGWTSGALQETQYF.

This chain links TRBV4-3 with TRBJ2-7, with D perhaps TRBD2 (5 bases). Trimming shortened V by 1 base and J by 1 base, and 11 bases separated the two germline ends. CDR1 LGHNA and CDR2 YSLEER come from the germline V gene. The CDR3 runs 15 residues. The DNA for the CDR3 is TGCGCCAGCAGCCAAGTCCGCGGGCCTTCCTACGAGCAGTACTTC. This encodes CASSQVRGPSYEQYF.

The V call is TRBV5-6, the J call TRBJ2-1; D is tentatively TRBD1 or TRBD2 (5 bases each). The V gene's germline CDR1 is SGHDT and CDR2 YYEEEE. The CDR3 has 12 amino acids. The V end was cut by 4 bases, the J end by 5 bases, with 7 bases between. The CDR3 DNA follows: TGTGCCAGCAGCGTGGGGGACAATGAGCAGTTCTTC. The encoded protein is CASSVGDNEQFF.

The V and J genes are TRBV11-3 and TRBJ2-2, with 10 bases fitting TRBD2. The V and J ends lost 6 bases and 1 base, in that order; junction bases with no gene match: 5. The CDR3 consists of 16 residues. Germline V gene lookup returns CDR1 SGHNT and CDR2 YENEEA. Here the CDR3 reads CASRGLAAVNTGELFF. The CDR3 bases are TGTGCCAGCAGAGGACTAGCGGCCGTGAACACCGGGGAGCTGTTTTTT.

The chain couples TRBV5-1 to TRBJ2-7, with D hard to call. There are 15 residues in the CDR3. Trimming pared 0 bases from V and 4 bases from J, leaving 14 bases between. Germline-derived CDR1 and CDR2 are SGHRS and YFSETQ. CDR3 sequence: CASSLASARFYEQYF. The CDR3 nucleotides are TGCGCCAGCAGCTTGGCGTCAGCTAGATTTTACGAGCAGTACTTC. Complete variable domain (other parts from reference TRBV5-1 and TRBJ2-7): KAGVTQTPRYLIKTRGQQVTLSCSPISGHRSVSWYQQTPGQGLQFLFEYFSETQRNKGNFPGRFSGRQFSNSRSEMNVSTLELGDSALYLCASSLASARFYEQYFGPGTRLTVT.

V usage is TRBV28 and J usage is TRBJ2-7, with TRBD1 as a possible D gene (6 bases). This CDR3 spans 15 amino acids. The V and J ends lost 1 base and 0 bases respectively, with 10 bases between them. Germline loops: CDR1 MDHEN, CDR2 SYDVKM. CDR3 sequence (DNA): TGTGCCAGCAGTTTATCGGTGGGGGCCTCCTACGAGCAGTACTTC. Protein: CASSLSVGASYEQYF. Complete variable domain (other parts from reference TRBV28 and TRBJ2-7): DVKVTQSSRYLVKRTGEKVFLECVQDMDHENMFWYRQDPGLGLRLIYFSYDVKMKEKGDIPEGYSVSREKKERFSLILESASTNQTSMYLCASSLSVGASYEQYFGPGTRLTVT.

The rearrangement uses TRBV2 and TRBJ2-1; D remains unclear. Trimming removed 5 bases at V and 0 bases at J, with 11 bases between. The CDR3 runs 15 residues. Germline CDR1 is SNHLY and CDR2 is FYNNEI. CDR3 loop: CASSQRFSSYNEQFF. The CDR3, as DNA: TGTGCCAGCAGTCAACGGTTTAGCTCCTACAATGAGCAGTTCTTC.